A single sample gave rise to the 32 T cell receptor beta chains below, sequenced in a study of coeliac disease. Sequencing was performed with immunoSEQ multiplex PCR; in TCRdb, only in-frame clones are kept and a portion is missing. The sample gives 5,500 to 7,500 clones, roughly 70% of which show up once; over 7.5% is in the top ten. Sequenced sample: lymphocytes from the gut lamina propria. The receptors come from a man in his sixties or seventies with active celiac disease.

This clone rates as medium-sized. CDR3 protein: CASRRDSLSYEQYF. The CDR3 coding sequence is TGCGCCAGCAGGAGGGACAGCTTATCCTACGAGCAGTACTTC. The V and J genes are TRBV10-1 and TRBJ2-7, with 7 bases matching TRBD1. The length of the CDR3 is 14 residues. The ends lost 6 bases at V and 1 base at J; junction bases unmatched: 6. The germline gives CDR1 WNHNN, CDR2 SYGVQD (reference sequence).

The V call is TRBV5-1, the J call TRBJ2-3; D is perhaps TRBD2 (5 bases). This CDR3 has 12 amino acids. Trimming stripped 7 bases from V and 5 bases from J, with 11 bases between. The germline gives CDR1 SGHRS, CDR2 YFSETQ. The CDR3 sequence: CASGEIGDTQYF. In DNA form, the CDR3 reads TGCGCCAGCGGGGAGATCGGAGATACGCAGTATTTT.

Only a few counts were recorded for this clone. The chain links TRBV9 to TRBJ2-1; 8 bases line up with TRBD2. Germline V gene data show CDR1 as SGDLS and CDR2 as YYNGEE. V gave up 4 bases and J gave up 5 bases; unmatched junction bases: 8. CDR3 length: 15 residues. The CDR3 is CASSHTSGPNNEQFF. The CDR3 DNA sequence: TGTGCCAGCAGCCACACTAGCGGACCAAACAATGAGCAGTTCTTC.

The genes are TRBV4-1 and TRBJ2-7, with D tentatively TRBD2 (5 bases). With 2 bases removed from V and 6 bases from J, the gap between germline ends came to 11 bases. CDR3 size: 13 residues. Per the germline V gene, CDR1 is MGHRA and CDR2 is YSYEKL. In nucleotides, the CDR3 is TGCGCCAGCAGCCAACCCGGGATCGGCGAGCAGTACTTC. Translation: CASSQPGIGEQYF.

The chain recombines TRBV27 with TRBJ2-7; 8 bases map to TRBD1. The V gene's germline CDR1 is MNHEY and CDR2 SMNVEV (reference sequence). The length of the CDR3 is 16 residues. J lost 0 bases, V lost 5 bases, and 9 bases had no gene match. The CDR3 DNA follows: TGTGCCAGCAGTCCGAGACAGGGGTCTCTCTCCTACGAGCAGTACTTC. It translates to CASSPRQGSLSYEQYF.

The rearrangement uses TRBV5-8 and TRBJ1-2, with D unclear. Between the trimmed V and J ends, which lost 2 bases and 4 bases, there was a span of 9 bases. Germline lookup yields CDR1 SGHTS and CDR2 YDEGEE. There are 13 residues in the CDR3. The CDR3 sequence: CASSLASPYGYTF. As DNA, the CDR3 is TGTGCCAGCAGCTTAGCATCCCCCTATGGCTACACCTTC.

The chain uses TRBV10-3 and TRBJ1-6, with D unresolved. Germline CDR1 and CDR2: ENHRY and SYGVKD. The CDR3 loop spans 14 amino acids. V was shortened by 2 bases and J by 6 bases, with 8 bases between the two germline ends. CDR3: CAISEVSVNSPLHF. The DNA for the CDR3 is TGTGCCATCAGTGAGGTCAGCGTTAATTCACCCCTCCACTTT.

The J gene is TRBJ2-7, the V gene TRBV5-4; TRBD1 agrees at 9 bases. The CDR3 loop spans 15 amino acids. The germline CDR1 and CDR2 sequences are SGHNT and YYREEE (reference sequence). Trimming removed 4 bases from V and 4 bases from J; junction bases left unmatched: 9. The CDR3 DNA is TGTGCCAGCAGCCCAGGCGGGGACAGGGCATACGAGCAGTACTTC. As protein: CASSPGGDRAYEQYF.

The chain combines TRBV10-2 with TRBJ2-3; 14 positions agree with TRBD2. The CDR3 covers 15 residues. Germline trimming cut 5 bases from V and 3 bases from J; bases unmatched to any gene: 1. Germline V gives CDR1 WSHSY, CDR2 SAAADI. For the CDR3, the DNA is TGCGCCAGCAGTTGGACTAGCGGGGGGACAGATACGCAGTATTTT. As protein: CASSWTSGGTDTQYF.

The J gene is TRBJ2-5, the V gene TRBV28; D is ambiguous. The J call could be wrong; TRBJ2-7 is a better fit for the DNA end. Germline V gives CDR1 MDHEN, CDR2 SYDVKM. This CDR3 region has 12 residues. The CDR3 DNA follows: TGTGCCAGCACCTCGTCGTTGGGCGAGCAGTACTTC. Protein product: CASTSSLGEQYF.

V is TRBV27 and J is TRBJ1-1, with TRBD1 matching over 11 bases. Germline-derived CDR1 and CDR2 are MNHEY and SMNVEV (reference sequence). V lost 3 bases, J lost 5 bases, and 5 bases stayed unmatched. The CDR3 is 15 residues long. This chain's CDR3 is CASSFGQGARTEAFF. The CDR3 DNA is TGTGCCAGCAGTTTTGGACAGGGGGCGAGAACTGAAGCTTTCTTT.

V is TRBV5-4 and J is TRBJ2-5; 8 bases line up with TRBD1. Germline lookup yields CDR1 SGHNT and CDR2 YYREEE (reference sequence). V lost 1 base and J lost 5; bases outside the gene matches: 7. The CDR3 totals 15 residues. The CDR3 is CASSLPARGRETQYF. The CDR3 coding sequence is TGTGCCAGCAGCTTGCCCGCCAGGGGGCGTGAGACCCAGTACTTC.

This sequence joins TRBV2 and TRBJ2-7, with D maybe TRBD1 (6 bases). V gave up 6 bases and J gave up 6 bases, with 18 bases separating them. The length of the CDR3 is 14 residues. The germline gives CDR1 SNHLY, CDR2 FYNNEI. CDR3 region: CASRATGIYGEQYF. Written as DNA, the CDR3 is TGTGCCAGCAGGGCGACAGGAATATACGGCGAGCAGTACTTC.

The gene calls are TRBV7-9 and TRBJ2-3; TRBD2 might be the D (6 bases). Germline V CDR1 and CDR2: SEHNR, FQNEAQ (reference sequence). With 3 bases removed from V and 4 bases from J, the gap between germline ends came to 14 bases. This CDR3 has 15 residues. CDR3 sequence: CASSFLPSGADTQYF. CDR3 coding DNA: TGTGCCAGCAGCTTCTTACCTTCGGGGGCAGATACGCAGTATTTT.

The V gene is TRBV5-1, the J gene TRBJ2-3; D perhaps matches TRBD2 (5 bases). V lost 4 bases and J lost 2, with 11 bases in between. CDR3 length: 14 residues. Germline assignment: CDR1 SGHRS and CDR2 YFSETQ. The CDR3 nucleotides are TGCGCCAGCAGCCCGCTCCTAGCCACAGATACGCAGTATTTT. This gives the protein CASSPLLATDTQYF. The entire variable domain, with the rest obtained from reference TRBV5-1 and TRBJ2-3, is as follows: KAGVTQTPRYLIKTRGQQVTLSCSPISGHRSVSWYQQTPGQGLQFLFEYFSETQRNKGNFPGRFSGRQFSNSRSEMNVSTLELGDSALYLCASSPLLATDTQYFGPGTRLTVL.

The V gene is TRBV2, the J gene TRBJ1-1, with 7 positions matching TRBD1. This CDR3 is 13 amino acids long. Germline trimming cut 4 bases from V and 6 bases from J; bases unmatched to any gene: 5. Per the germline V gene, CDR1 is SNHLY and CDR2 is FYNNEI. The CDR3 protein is CASSGQGIAEAFF. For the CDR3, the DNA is TGTGCCAGCAGTGGACAGGGAATCGCTGAAGCTTTCTTT.

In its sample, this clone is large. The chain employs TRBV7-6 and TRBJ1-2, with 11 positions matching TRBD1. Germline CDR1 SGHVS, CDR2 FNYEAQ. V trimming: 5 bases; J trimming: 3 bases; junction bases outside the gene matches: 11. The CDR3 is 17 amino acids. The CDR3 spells CASSQRTGGSSDYGYTF. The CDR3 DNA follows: TGTGCCAGCAGCCAACGGACAGGGGGCTCTTCGGACTATGGCTACACCTTC.

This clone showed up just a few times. CDR3 region: CASSLQSGSYEQYF. The CDR3 bases are TGTGCCAGCAGTCTTCAATCAGGGTCCTACGAGCAGTACTTC. The chain couples TRBV2 to TRBJ2-5; perhaps TRBD1 as D (5 bases). The J call is doubtful: the DNA matches TRBJ2-7 better. Looked up from germline, CDR1 is SNHLY and CDR2 is FYNNEI. This CDR3 has 14 residues.

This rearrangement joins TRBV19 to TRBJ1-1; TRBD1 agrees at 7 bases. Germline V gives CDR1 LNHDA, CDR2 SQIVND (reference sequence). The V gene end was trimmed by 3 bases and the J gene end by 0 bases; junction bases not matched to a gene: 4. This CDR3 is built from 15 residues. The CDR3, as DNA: TGTGCCAGTAGTATGAGAGGGGGCCTGAACACTGAAGCTTTCTTT. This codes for CASSMRGGLNTEAFF.

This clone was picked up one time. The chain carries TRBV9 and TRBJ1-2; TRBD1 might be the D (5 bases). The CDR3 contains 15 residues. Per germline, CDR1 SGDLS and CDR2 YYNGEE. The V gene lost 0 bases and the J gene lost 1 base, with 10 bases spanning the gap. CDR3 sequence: CASSVGNRLNYGYTF. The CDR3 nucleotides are TGTGCCAGCAGCGTAGGAAACAGGCTTAACTATGGCTACACCTTC.

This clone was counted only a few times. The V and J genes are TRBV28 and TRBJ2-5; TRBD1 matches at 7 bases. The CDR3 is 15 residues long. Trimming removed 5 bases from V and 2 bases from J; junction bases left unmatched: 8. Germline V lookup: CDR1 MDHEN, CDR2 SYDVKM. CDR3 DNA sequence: TGTGCCAGCAGTCCCCAGGACAGGAATCAAGAGACCCAGTACTTC. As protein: CASSPQDRNQETQYF. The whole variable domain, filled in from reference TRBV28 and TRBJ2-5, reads DVKVTQSSRYLVKRTGEKVFLECVQDMDHENMFWYRQDPGLGLRLIYFSYDVKMKEKGDIPEGYSVSREKKERFSLILESASTNQTSMYLCASSPQDRNQETQYFGPGTRLLVL.

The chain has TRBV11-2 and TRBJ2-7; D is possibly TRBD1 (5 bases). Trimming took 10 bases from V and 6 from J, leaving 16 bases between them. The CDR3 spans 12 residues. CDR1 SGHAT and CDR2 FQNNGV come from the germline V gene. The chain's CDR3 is CATLGQGVEQYF. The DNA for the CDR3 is TGTGCCACCCTGGGGCAGGGTGTCGAGCAGTACTTC.

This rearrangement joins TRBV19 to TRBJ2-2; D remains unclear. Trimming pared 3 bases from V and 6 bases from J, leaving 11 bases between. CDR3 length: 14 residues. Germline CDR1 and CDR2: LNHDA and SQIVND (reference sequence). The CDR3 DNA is TGTGCCAGTAGTATGCGTACTTCCCCCGGGGAGCTGTTTTTT. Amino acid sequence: CASSMRTSPGELFF.

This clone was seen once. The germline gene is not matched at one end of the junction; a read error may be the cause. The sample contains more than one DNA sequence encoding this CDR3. Written as DNA, the CDR3 is TGCGCCAGCAGCCAAGGCGGTATAGAAGGCCTCAAAAACATTCAATACTTC. It is translated as CASSQGGIEGLKNIQYF. The chain has TRBV4-1 and TRBJ2-4; no clear D. The length of the CDR3 is 17 residues. In germline, CDR1 is MGHRA, CDR2 YSYEKL.

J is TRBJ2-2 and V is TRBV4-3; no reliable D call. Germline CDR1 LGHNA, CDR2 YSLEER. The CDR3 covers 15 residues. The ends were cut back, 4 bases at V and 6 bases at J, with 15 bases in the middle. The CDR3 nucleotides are TGCGCCAGCAGCCTCGGTGTGGAGCGATCCGGGGAGCTGTTTTTT. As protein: CASSLGVERSGELFF.

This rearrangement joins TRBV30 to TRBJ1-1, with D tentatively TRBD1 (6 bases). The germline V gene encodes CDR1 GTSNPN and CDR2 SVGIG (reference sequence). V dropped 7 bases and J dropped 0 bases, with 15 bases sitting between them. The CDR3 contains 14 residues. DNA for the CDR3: TGTGCCTCCGTACACGGGACAATGAACACTGAAGCTTTCTTT. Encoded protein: CASVHGTMNTEAFF.

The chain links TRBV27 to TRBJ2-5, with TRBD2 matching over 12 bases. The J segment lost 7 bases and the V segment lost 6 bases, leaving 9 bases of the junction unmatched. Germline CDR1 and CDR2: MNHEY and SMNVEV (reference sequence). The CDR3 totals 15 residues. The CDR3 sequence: CASRRGTSGRGTQYF. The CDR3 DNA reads TGTGCCAGCAGACGCGGGACTAGCGGGCGGGGGACCCAGTACTTC.

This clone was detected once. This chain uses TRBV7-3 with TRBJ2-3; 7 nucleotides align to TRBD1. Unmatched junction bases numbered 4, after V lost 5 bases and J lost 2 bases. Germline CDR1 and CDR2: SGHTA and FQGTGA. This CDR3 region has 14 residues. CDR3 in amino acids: CASSRQGNTDTQYF. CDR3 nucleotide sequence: TGTGCCAGCAGCCGACAGGGAAACACAGATACGCAGTATTTT.

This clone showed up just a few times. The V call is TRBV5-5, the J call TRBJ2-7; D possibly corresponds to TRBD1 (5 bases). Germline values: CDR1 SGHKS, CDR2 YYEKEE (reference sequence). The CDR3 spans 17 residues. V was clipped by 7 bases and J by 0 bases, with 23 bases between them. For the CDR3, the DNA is TGTGCCAGCGCCACAAATCCGGACATTGGAAGCTCCTACGAGCAGTACTTC. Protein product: CASATNPDIGSSYEQYF.

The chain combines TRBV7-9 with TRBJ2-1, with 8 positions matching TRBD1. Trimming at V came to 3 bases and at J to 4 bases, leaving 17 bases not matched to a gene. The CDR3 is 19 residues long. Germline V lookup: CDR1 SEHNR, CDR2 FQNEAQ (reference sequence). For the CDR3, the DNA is TGTGCCAGCAGCTTGAGGGGGACAGGCGGCAATAGCGAGTACAATGAGCAGTTCTTC. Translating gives CASSLRGTGGNSEYNEQFF. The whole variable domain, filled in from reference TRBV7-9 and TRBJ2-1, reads DTGVSQNPRHKITKRGQNVTFRCDPISEHNRLYWYRQTLGQGPEFLTYFQNEAQLEKSRLLSDRFSAERPKGSFSTLEIQRTEQGDSAMYLCASSLRGTGGNSEYNEQFFGPGTRLTVL.

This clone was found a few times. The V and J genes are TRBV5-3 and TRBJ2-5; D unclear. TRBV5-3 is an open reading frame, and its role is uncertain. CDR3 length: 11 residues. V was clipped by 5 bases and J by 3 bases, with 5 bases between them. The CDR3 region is CARRAKETQYF. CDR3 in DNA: TGTGCCAGAAGAGCAAAAGAGACCCAGTACTTC.

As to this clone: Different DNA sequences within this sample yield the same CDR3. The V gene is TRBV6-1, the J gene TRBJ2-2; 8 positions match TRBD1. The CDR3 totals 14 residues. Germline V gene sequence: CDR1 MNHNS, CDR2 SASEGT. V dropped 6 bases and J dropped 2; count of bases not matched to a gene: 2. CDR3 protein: CASRGQGNTGELFF. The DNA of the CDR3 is TGTGCCAGCAGAGGACAGGGTAACACCGGGGAGCTGTTTTTT.